One and the same sample provided the 9 T cell receptor beta chains below, sequenced in a study of blood T cell repertoires in COVID-19 (dated by TCRdb to 2018 to 2020). The library was obtained by the immunoSEQ multiplex PCR assay. TCRdb obtained this table from immuneACCESS and retained in-frame rearrangements with V and J assigned. These tables miss some clones; where compared with another copy, unresolved V genes account for less than half of the shortfall, and the remainder is unexplained. The table for this sample lists 250,000 or so clones; around 83% of them were counted only once. The ten largest make up more than 6.5% of the sample. The sequenced sample consisted of PBMCs or T cells enriched from blood (not recorded which). These receptors all stem from a woman aged 50 to 60 who had been exposed to COVID-19.

This chain uses TRBV6-1 with TRBJ1-5; D is undetermined. Trimming removed 3 bases from V and 1 base from J, with 7 bases in between. Looked up from germline, CDR1 is MNHNS and CDR2 is SASEGT. This CDR3 has 14 residues. CDR3 nucleotide sequence: TGTGCCAGCAGTGATGTGTCAAGCAATCAGCCCCAGCATTTT. Residues: CASSDVSSNQPQHF.

The chain carries TRBV2 and TRBJ2-3; D not resolved. The CDR3 runs to 11 residues. Germline CDR1 is SNHLY and CDR2 is FYNNEI. Trimming took off 7 bases at V and 8 bases at J, with 10 bases between the two ends. The CDR3: CASTLGATQYF. CDR3 nucleotides: TGTGCCAGCACCCTTGGAGCTACGCAGTATTTT.

The V call is TRBV10-3, the J call TRBJ1-1; D gene ambiguous. This CDR3 has 12 residues. Germline-derived CDR1 and CDR2 are ENHRY and SYGVKD. V was trimmed by 3 bases and J by 11 bases, leaving 13 bases between them. The CDR3: CAISERSLGAFF. The CDR3 DNA reads TGTGCCATCAGTGAAAGGTCCCTCGGGGCTTTCTTT.

The chain employs TRBV24-1 and TRBJ2-3, with TRBD1 matching over 9 bases. Germline loops: CDR1 KGHDR, CDR2 SFDVKD. V lost 5 bases and J lost 8; bases outside the gene matches: 10. The CDR3 covers 15 residues. The CDR3 bases are TGTGCCACCAGTGCCGGACAGGGGACGTATGGTACGCAGTATTTT. Amino acid sequence: CATSAGQGTYGTQYF.

The chain is built from TRBV9 and TRBJ2-7; D perhaps matches TRBD1 (6 bases). The CDR3 is made up of 14 amino acids. The V end lost 3 bases, the J end lost 2 bases, and 12 bases lay between the germline ends. Germline V gene data show CDR1 as SGDLS and CDR2 as YYNGEE. The chain's CDR3 is CASSEAAGAYEQYF. The CDR3 DNA follows: TGTGCCAGCAGCGAAGCAGCAGGGGCCTACGAGCAGTACTTC.

The genes are TRBV9 and TRBJ1-3; 8 nucleotides match TRBD1. The CDR3 has 18 amino acids. The J segment lost 4 bases and the V segment lost 4 bases, leaving 16 bases of the junction unmatched. Germline assignment: CDR1 SGDLS and CDR2 YYNGEE. CDR3 loop: CASSPQIPTQGAGNTIYF. CDR3 nucleotides: TGTGCCAGCAGCCCCCAAATTCCGACCCAGGGGGCAGGAAACACCATATATTTT.

The count of this clone is one. J is TRBJ2-7 and V is TRBV19; 7 nucleotides agree with TRBD1. Per germline, CDR1 LNHDA and CDR2 SQIVND (reference sequence). CDR3 size: 13 residues. V trimming: 1 base; J trimming: 6 bases; junction bases outside the gene matches: 3. The CDR3 DNA reads as TGTGCCAGTAGTATAGCCAGGGGGAGCGAGCAGTACTTC. Translation: CASSIARGSEQYF. The complete variable domain, with remaining parts taken from reference TRBV19 and TRBJ2-7, reads DGGITQSPKYLFRKEGQNVTLSCEQNLNHDAMYWYRQDPGQGLRLIYYSQIVNDFQKGDIAEGYSVSREKKESFPLTVTSAQKNPTAFYLCASSIARGSEQYFGPGTRLTVT.

The chain combines TRBV6-1 with TRBJ1-2; maybe TRBD1 (5 bases). V dropped 4 bases and J dropped 9 bases, with 27 bases sitting between them. The CDR3 totals 17 residues. Germline assignment: CDR1 MNHNS and CDR2 SASEGT. The DNA of the CDR3 is TGTGCCAGCAGTGGGGGCTTTGGGCCCATGGGTTTGGCGAGCTACACCTTC. Translation: CASSGGFGPMGLASYTF.

This chain joins TRBV2 and TRBJ2-1, with TRBD2 matching over 12 bases. The CDR3 is 15 residues long. CDR1 and CDR2 (germline): SNHLY, FYNNEI. With 4 bases clipped from V and 9 bases from J, the junction kept 7 bases outside the gene matches. Written as DNA, the CDR3 is TGTGCCAGCAGTGCTAGCGGGGGGGCCTTTGCTGAGCAGTTCTTC. Translated, it gives CASSASGGAFAEQFF.